This is a list of T cell receptor beta chains from one sample in a study of human T cells and chemical hapten exposure. Via MiXCR, TCRdb re-called the RACE reads, giving one row per CDR3 protein. The repertoire consists of tens of thousands of distinct CDR3 sequences, with roughly a tenth occurring once and the leading ten covering 14%. Source: whole blood, taken in connection with sensitization to the hapten diphenylcyclopropenone (DPC). The receptors shown here come from a woman aged 40 to 50 with alopecia areata. Some clones in this sample may be carry-over from other donors' samples. The CDR3 runs from the conserved cysteine through the conserved F or W. A D gene is named only where the DNA matches it firmly. Size tells how often a clone was seen (once, few, many) or the class of an expanded clone, and some rows leave it out.

v_call: TRBV20-1; d_call: TRBD1; cdr3_length: 15; clone_size: many; j_call: TRBJ1-1; cdr3_nt: TGCAGTGCTAGAGATCCCGGGACAGGGGACACTGAAGCTTTCTTT; cdr3_aa: CSARDPGTGDTEAFF
v_call: TRBV20-1; d_call: .; cdr3_length: 13; clone_size: many; j_call: TRBJ2-1; cdr3_nt: TGCAGTGCTTTTTCGCAGGGCTACAATGAGCAGTTCTTC; cdr3_aa: CSAFSQGYNEQFF
v_call: TRBV21-1; d_call: .; cdr3_length: 19; clone_size: few; j_call: TRBJ2-6; cdr3_nt: TGTGCCAGCAGCAAAGCCCCGCGGTCCCTTCACTCTGGGGCCAACGTCCTGACTTTC; cdr3_aa: CASSKAPRSLHSGANVLTF
v_call: TRBV24-1; d_call: TRBD1; cdr3_length: 15; clone_size: .; j_call: TRBJ1-5; cdr3_nt: TGTGCCACCAGTGAGGGCAGGGGGGCATATCAGCCCCAGCATTTT; cdr3_aa: CATSEGRGAYQPQHF
v_call: TRBV11-3; d_call: .; cdr3_length: 13; clone_size: few; j_call: TRBJ2-1; cdr3_nt: TGTGCCAGCAGCTTACAGCAGTTCGATGAGCAGTTCTTC; cdr3_aa: CASSLQQFDEQFF
v_call: TRBV12-3/TRBV12-4; d_call: .; cdr3_length: 13; clone_size: .; j_call: TRBJ1-5; cdr3_nt: TGTGCCAGCAGCAGGGAGCCAAATCAGCCCCAGCATTTT; cdr3_aa: CASSREPNQPQHF
v_call: TRBV7-6; d_call: .; cdr3_length: 16; clone_size: few; j_call: TRBJ1-1; cdr3_nt: TGTGCCAGCAGCCCCCTCTTTGGGGGTTTGAACACTGAAGCTTTCTTT; cdr3_aa: CASSPLFGGLNTEAFF
v_call: TRBV28; d_call: .; cdr3_length: 14; clone_size: .; j_call: TRBJ1-1; cdr3_nt: TGTGCCAGCAGTTGGGGAGCGGTGAACACTGAAGCTTTCTTT; cdr3_aa: CASSWGAVNTEAFF
v_call: TRBV5-6; d_call: .; cdr3_length: 14; clone_size: many; j_call: TRBJ1-4; cdr3_nt: TGTGCCAGCGGGCAGCTCGGGTTTAATGAAAAACTGTTTTTT; cdr3_aa: CASGQLGFNEKLFF
v_call: TRBV7-2; d_call: .; cdr3_length: 13; clone_size: many; j_call: TRBJ1-5; cdr3_nt: TGTGCCAGCAGCTATCGGGGTAATCAGCCCCAGCATTTT; cdr3_aa: CASSYRGNQPQHF
v_call: TRBV7-2; d_call: .; cdr3_length: 15; clone_size: many; j_call: TRBJ2-1; cdr3_nt: TGTGCCAGCAGCTCAGAGGTGGGGTCCTACAATGAGCAGTTCTTC; cdr3_aa: CASSSEVGSYNEQFF
v_call: TRBV20-1; d_call: .; cdr3_length: 13; clone_size: .; j_call: TRBJ2-3; cdr3_nt: TGCAGTGCTAGACGGACTAACACAGATACGCAGTATTTT; cdr3_aa: CSARRTNTDTQYF
v_call: TRBV18; d_call: .; cdr3_length: 13; clone_size: .; j_call: TRBJ2-2; cdr3_nt: TGTGCCAGCTCACCACCGAATTCCGGGGAGCTGTTTTTT; cdr3_aa: CASSPPNSGELFF
v_call: TRBV11-2; d_call: TRBD2; cdr3_length: 14; clone_size: few; j_call: TRBJ2-1; cdr3_nt: TGTGCCAGCGGACTAGCGGGGGCCAACAATGAGCAGTTCTTC; cdr3_aa: CASGLAGANNEQFF
v_call: TRBV7-6; d_call: TRBD2; cdr3_length: 16; clone_size: many; j_call: TRBJ2-1; cdr3_nt: TGTGCCAGCAGCCCCAGACTAGCGGGGGGTAACAATGAGCAGTTCTTC; cdr3_aa: CASSPRLAGGNNEQFF
v_call: TRBV4-2; d_call: .; cdr3_length: 16; clone_size: .; j_call: TRBJ2-2; cdr3_nt: TGTGCCAGCAGCCAAAGTCAGGAGCCGAACACCGGGGAGCTGTTTTTT; cdr3_aa: CASSQSQEPNTGELFF
v_call: TRBV18; d_call: TRBD1; cdr3_length: 14; clone_size: many; j_call: TRBJ2-3; cdr3_nt: TGTGCCAGCTCACCGGGACAGGGGGTAAATACGCAGTATTTT; cdr3_aa: CASSPGQGVNTQYF
v_call: TRBV7-2; d_call: .; cdr3_length: 15; clone_size: .; j_call: TRBJ2-5; cdr3_nt: TGTGCCAGCAGCTTACCTAAGGCACCTCAAGAGACCCAGTACTTC; cdr3_aa: CASSLPKAPQETQYF
v_call: TRBV5-1; d_call: TRBD2; cdr3_length: 16; clone_size: many; j_call: TRBJ2-3; cdr3_nt: TGCGCCAGCAGCTTACTAGCGGGAGAAAGCACAGATACGCAGTATTTT; cdr3_aa: CASSLLAGESTDTQYF
v_call: TRBV15; d_call: TRBD2; cdr3_length: 15; clone_size: .; j_call: TRBJ2-7; cdr3_nt: TGTGCCACCAGCAGAGGACTAGCGGGGGGAACCGAGCAGTACTTC; cdr3_aa: CATSRGLAGGTEQYF
v_call: TRBV7-2; d_call: .; cdr3_length: 15; clone_size: many; j_call: TRBJ2-3; cdr3_nt: TGTGCCAGCAGCGCGGCTACGCTACGCACAGATACGCAGTATTTT; cdr3_aa: CASSAATLRTDTQYF
v_call: TRBV27; d_call: TRBD1; cdr3_length: 13; clone_size: many; j_call: TRBJ2-7; cdr3_nt: TGTGCCAGCGGACAGGGAACCCCCTACGAGCAGTACTTC; cdr3_aa: CASGQGTPYEQYF
v_call: TRBV28; d_call: TRBD1; cdr3_length: 15; clone_size: .; j_call: TRBJ1-2; cdr3_nt: TGTGCCAGCAGTGCCGACCGGGACAGGGGGCGCGGCTACACCTTC; cdr3_aa: CASSADRDRGRGYTF
v_call: TRBV9; d_call: .; cdr3_length: 14; clone_size: many; j_call: TRBJ2-5; cdr3_nt: TGTGCCAGCAGCTTCCCGCCCAGCGAAGGGACCCAGTACTTC; cdr3_aa: CASSFPPSEGTQYF
v_call: TRBV4-1; d_call: .; cdr3_length: 15; clone_size: many; j_call: TRBJ1-3; cdr3_nt: TGCGCCAGCAGCCCAGGGCGAGCGGATGGAAACACCATATATTTT; cdr3_aa: CASSPGRADGNTIYF
v_call: TRBV30; d_call: .; cdr3_length: 16; clone_size: many; j_call: TRBJ2-1; cdr3_nt: TGTGCCTGTCACCTCGGGCGGGCCCTGGGGTACAATGAGCAGTTCTTC; cdr3_aa: CACHLGRALGYNEQFF
v_call: TRBV2; d_call: .; cdr3_length: 19; clone_size: many; j_call: TRBJ2-3; cdr3_nt: TGTGCCAGCGGGGGAGCAAAGACAAGCCGAGGCAGACGCACAGATACGCAGTATTTT; cdr3_aa: CASGGAKTSRGRRTDTQYF
v_call: TRBV7-3; d_call: .; cdr3_length: 13; clone_size: many; j_call: TRBJ2-2; cdr3_nt: TGTGCCACCCGGCGTGACGCCACCGGGGAGCTGTTTTTT; cdr3_aa: CATRRDATGELFF
v_call: TRBV25-1; d_call: .; cdr3_length: 13; clone_size: many; j_call: TRBJ1-1; cdr3_nt: TGTGCCAGCAGACAGGGCGGAGACACTGAAGCTTTCTTT; cdr3_aa: CASRQGGDTEAFF
v_call: TRBV6-5; d_call: .; cdr3_length: 13; clone_size: many; j_call: TRBJ1-5; cdr3_nt: TGTGCCAGCAGTTACAACCGGGCTCAGCCCCAGCATTTT; cdr3_aa: CASSYNRAQPQHF
v_call: TRBV5-6; d_call: .; cdr3_length: 14; clone_size: .; j_call: TRBJ2-3; cdr3_nt: TGTGCCAGCAGCTTACAGGGACCCTGGGGTACGCAGTATTTT; cdr3_aa: CASSLQGPWGTQYF
v_call: TRBV29-1; d_call: .; cdr3_length: 12; clone_size: many; j_call: TRBJ1-1; cdr3_nt: TGCAGCGTTGAAGGCAGGGAGGCTGAAGCTTTCTTT; cdr3_aa: CSVEGREAEAFF
v_call: TRBV10-2; d_call: TRBD2; cdr3_length: 15; clone_size: .; j_call: TRBJ2-2; cdr3_nt: TGCGCCAGCAGTTTATCCAGCGGGGGGGGCGGGGAGCTGTTTTTT; cdr3_aa: CASSLSSGGGGELFF
v_call: TRBV10-3; d_call: TRBD1; cdr3_length: 14; clone_size: many; j_call: TRBJ2-2; cdr3_nt: TGTGCCATCGCGGGACAGGGGGCCACCGGGGAGCTGTTTTTT; cdr3_aa: CAIAGQGATGELFF
v_call: TRBV4-1; d_call: .; cdr3_length: 15; clone_size: many; j_call: TRBJ2-5; cdr3_nt: TGCGCCAGCAGCCGGGCGGGGGCGCCCCAAGAGACCCAGTACTTC; cdr3_aa: CASSRAGAPQETQYF